This T cell receptor (beta chain) was profiled in a study of immune evolution from preneoplasia to lung adenocarcinoma (dated by TCRdb to the early 2020s). The study in broad terms: HLA loss of heterozygosity was found in about 7% of AIS, about 16% of MIA and under 40% of ADC lesions, and in no AAH lesions. POLYSOLVER was used to infer class I HLA alleles from exome data, and LOHHLA was used to detect allele-specific HLA loss. The study reported that 90 to 120 samples were used for TCR sequencing. The overall cohort was made up of 53 patients with pulmonary nodules who had surgical resection. Sample size was based on specimen availability rather than a prior power calculation. The immune data were integrated with whole exome sequencing and methylation data from the same cohort of nodules. Resected precursor lesions (AAH, AIS, MIA) and invasive adenocarcinomas were each compared against paired morphologically normal lung tissue. Immune contexture across lung adenocarcinoma precursors and invasive adenocarcinoma was profiled using immune gene expression, TCR sequencing and multiplex immunofluorescence. The TCR sequencing data were obtained from some 50 patients. The study at large found these results: Normal lung had the highest top T cell clone frequencies, and these frequencies appeared to fall progressively from AAH through AIS, MIA and invasive adenocarcinoma. Because all patients were from Japan and China, applicability to Western populations was uncertain. The highest clonality was observed in normal lung, whereas higher T cell density and diversity but lower clonality appeared to be present in later-stage lesions. Findings were based on association rather than direct causation; larger cohorts with long-term follow-up and longitudinal biopsies were deemed needed. T cell clonality was highest in KRAS-mutant nodules compared with EGFR-mutant or double wild-type lesions.

TCR beta CDR3 regions were sequenced from DNA using the immunoSEQ hsTCRbeta Kit. Per the source publication's procedure: TCR sequencing data were analysed with the ImmunoSEQ Analyzer. T cell clonality was defined as 1 minus Pielou's evenness computed on productive rearrangements. The inverse Simpson index, applied to productive templates, was used to measure T cell diversity. T cell density was expressed as TCR beta template counts normalized to usable DNA, with usable DNA estimated by amplifying and sequencing housekeeping genes. Two-sided Kruskal-Wallis tests were used to compare TCR metrics between histologic stages. The table comes from immuneACCESS by way of TCRdb, which keeps in-frame sequences with V and J called. Part of the clones is missing from these tables; in studies checked, under half for an unresolved V gene and the rest for unknown reasons. The V and J calls and clone size were taken over from that table, and D and trimming were inferred from the DNA. The sample table records approximately 9,000 clones; approximately 85% of these occur just once. Of the sample, roughly 6.2% is held by the ten largest clones.

Resection was performed on patients in Japan or China between the mid-2010s and the late 2010s. Histologic diagnosis of each case was confirmed independently by two lung cancer pathologists on H&E slides. For nucleic acid extraction, premalignant or tumor cells were enriched by macro-dissection following pathologic assessment. FFPE tissue was used for DNA isolation with the AllPrep DNA/RNA FFPE Kit. A remark on this clone: Its antigen specificity is not known. No quality values exist for individual bases; no much larger clone is one base distant.

Including cysteine and phenylalanine, the CDR3 has 16 amino acids. Just CDR3 DNA is preserved here, 48 bases in frame from base 1. V loses 3 bases at its end and J loses 3 bases; junction bases beyond the gene matches: 7. Looking up the germline V gene yields CDR1 SGDLS and CDR2 YYNGEE. The sequenced sample was FFPE minimally invasive lung adenocarcinoma tissue. The sample's cell subset or site label is to be understood as: micro-invasive lung adenocarcinoma (MIA). The sequence joins TRBV9 to TRBJ1-1; TRBD1 lines up with 11 middle nucleotides. The sequence was obtained from a person aged 65 to 79 with lung adenocarcinoma. The base sequence is TGTGCCAGCAGCGCGGACAGGGGGCGCGGGGACACTGAAGCTTTCTTT. Protein translation: CASSADRGRGDTEAFF.